A selection of T cell receptor beta chains follows, all from one sample in a study of early T cells in non-severe SARS-CoV-2 infection. MiXCR, applied by TCRdb to the 5' RACE reads, yields one record per CDR3 protein. The sample carries 55,000 to 70,000 distinct CDR3 sequences, over 7.5% recorded once. What was sequenced was whole blood. Every receptor here comes from an adult who was a healthcare worker with PCR-confirmed SARS-CoV-2 infection or an uninfected control (not recorded which). The CDR3 runs from the conserved cysteine through the conserved F or W. The D gene is left open where the match is weak. Size tells how often a clone was seen, or its class if it is expanded.

CDR3 length: 16
V gene: TRBV13
J gene: TRBJ2-4
D gene: -
clone size: many
CDR3 DNA: TGTGCCAGCAGCAAGCAGGGGGAGGTGGCCAAAAACATTCAGTACTTC
CDR3 protein: CASSKQGEVAKNIQYF

CDR3 length: 16
V gene: TRBV6-4
J gene: TRBJ1-5
D gene: -
clone size: many
CDR3 DNA: TGTGCCAGCAGTGACGAAGGTGGCAGGGGAAATCAGCCCCAGCATTTT
CDR3 protein: CASSDEGGRGNQPQHF

CDR3 length: 10
V gene: TRBV29-1
J gene: TRBJ1-1
D gene: -
clone size: many
CDR3 DNA: TGCAGCGTCCTCGGCACTGAAGCTTTCTTT
CDR3 protein: CSVLGTEAFF

CDR3 length: 12
V gene: TRBV12-3/TRBV12-4
J gene: TRBJ1-1
D gene: TRBD1
clone size: many
CDR3 DNA: TGTGCCAGCAGTTTAGTAGGGGGCGTAGCTTTCTTT
CDR3 protein: CASSLVGGVAFF

CDR3 length: 14
V gene: TRBV29-1
J gene: TRBJ2-1
D gene: -
clone size: many
CDR3 DNA: TGCAGCGTCCCCCTGACGGGGAGAACCAATGAGCAGTTCTTC
CDR3 protein: CSVPLTGRTNEQFF

CDR3 length: 14
V gene: TRBV7-3
J gene: TRBJ2-3
D gene: -
clone size: many
CDR3 DNA: TGTGCCAGCAGCTTAACCCTACAGGCAGATACGCAGTATTTT
CDR3 protein: CASSLTLQADTQYF

CDR3 length: 11
V gene: TRBV10-3
J gene: TRBJ1-1
D gene: -
clone size: few
CDR3 DNA: TGTGCCATCGGGAGTAAGGGAGAAGCTTTCTTT
CDR3 protein: CAIGSKGEAFF

CDR3 length: 16
V gene: TRBV18
J gene: TRBJ2-2
D gene: -
clone size: many
CDR3 DNA: TGTGCCAGCTCACCCCGGGTAGCGACGAACACCGGGGAGCTGTTTTTT
CDR3 protein: CASSPRVATNTGELFF

CDR3 length: 17
V gene: TRBV5-1
J gene: TRBJ2-1
D gene: TRBD2
clone size: many
CDR3 DNA: TGCGCCAGCAGCTTGGGGACTAGCGGGAGCGGCCGTGATGAGCAGTTCTTC
CDR3 protein: CASSLGTSGSGRDEQFF

CDR3 length: 18
V gene: TRBV5-1
J gene: TRBJ1-4
D gene: TRBD1
clone size: many
CDR3 DNA: TGCGCCAGCAGCATCGGACAGGGGGCCTTCGCAACTAATGAAAAACTGTTTTTT
CDR3 protein: CASSIGQGAFATNEKLFF

CDR3 length: 13
V gene: TRBV12-3/TRBV12-4
J gene: TRBJ2-1
D gene: -
clone size: many
CDR3 DNA: TGTGCCAGCAGTTTTTCGGACCCTCCTGAGCAGTTCTTC
CDR3 protein: CASSFSDPPEQFF